Below, 17 T cell receptor beta chains from the same sample are listed, as sequenced in a study of OX40 agonist ivuxolimab in advanced cancers. The method was immunoSEQ multiplex PCR; TCRdb's version includes in-frame clones alone and lacks a portion of them. The sample lists 15,000 to 25,000 clones, roughly 89% occurring once. The material sequenced was CD4+ or CD8+ T cells sorted from blood, taken in a trial of the OX40 agonist ivuxolimab. Receptor source: an adult with an advanced solid tumor such as melanoma, head and neck, liver or kidney cancer.

The chain joins TRBV7-6 to TRBJ2-5; 9 bases are shared with TRBD2. The CDR3 totals 14 residues. Looked up from germline, CDR1 is SGHVS and CDR2 is FNYEAQ. The V segment lost 1 base and the J segment 4 bases; nucleotides outside the gene matches: 1. The chain's CDR3 is CASSLGAGGETQYF. As DNA, the CDR3 is TGTGCCAGCAGCTTAGGAGCGGGAGGAGAGACCCAGTACTTC.

This chain uses TRBV6-1 with TRBJ2-7; 12 bases align to TRBD2. CDR1 is MNHNS and CDR2 is SASEGT in the germline V gene. This CDR3 comprises 17 residues. Trimming took 3 bases from V and 3 from J; bases not matched to a gene: 9. The CDR3 loop is CASSDPGTSGSGYEQYF. The CDR3 DNA reads TGTGCCAGCAGTGACCCCGGGACTAGCGGGTCGGGCTACGAGCAGTACTTC.

The J gene is TRBJ2-5, the V gene TRBV6-6; a weak D match, TRBD1 (6 bases). Trimming left V 2 bases short and J 1 base short, with 8 bases between. Germline V gene lookup returns CDR1 MNHNY and CDR2 SVGAGI (reference sequence). CDR3 length: 14 amino acids. The CDR3 region is CASSYTGTQETQYF. The CDR3 nucleotides are TGTGCCAGCAGTTACACAGGGACCCAAGAGACCCAGTACTTC.

The V call is TRBV19, the J call TRBJ2-6; D call uncertain. The CDR3 is 18 residues long. CDR1 is LNHDA and CDR2 is SQIVND in the germline V gene (reference sequence). Trimming removed 2 bases from V and 0 bases from J, with 14 bases in between. The CDR3 coding sequence is TGTGCCAGTAGTATAATCAGAATCCCGGCCTCTGGGGCCAACGTCCTGACTTTC. This sequence encodes CASSIIRIPASGANVLTF.

DNA for the CDR3: TGTGCCAGCAGTGAATTCGGTCACACTGAAGCTTTCTTT. Its protein product is CASSEFGHTEAFF. The rearrangement uses TRBV25-1 and TRBJ1-1; D is unresolved. The CDR3 sequence is 13 residues long. Deletions cut 1 base from V and 3 bases from J, with 6 bases between. Germline CDR1 reads MGHDK; CDR2 reads SYGVNS.

This clone has a single count. The chain carries TRBV10-2 and TRBJ2-7; perhaps TRBD1 as D (6 bases). Germline CDR1 and CDR2: WSHSY and SAAADI. The CDR3 consists of 14 residues. Trimming pared 8 bases from V and 2 bases from J, leaving 16 bases between. As DNA, the CDR3 is TGCGCCAGCCTTTACCAGGGACACACCTACGAGCAGTACTTC. Protein product: CASLYQGHTYEQYF.

The rearrangement uses TRBV7-8 and TRBJ1-1; TRBD1 might be the D (6 bases). Trimming took off 1 base at V and 5 bases at J, with 14 bases between the two ends. CDR3 size: 15 residues. Germline V gene lookup returns CDR1 SGHVS and CDR2 FQNEAQ. CDR3 region: CASSLGTAGRTEAFF. The CDR3 DNA follows: TGTGCCAGCAGCTTAGGGACAGCCGGTAGGACTGAAGCTTTCTTT.

V gene TRBV29-1 combines with J gene TRBJ2-1, with 8 bases that match TRBD2. Trimming at V came to 3 bases and at J to 5 bases, leaving 9 bases not matched to a gene. Looked up from germline, CDR1 is SQVTM and CDR2 is ANQGSEA. The CDR3 covers 15 residues. This chain's CDR3 is CSVDPIAGLDNEQFF. CDR3 bases: TGCAGCGTTGACCCTATAGCGGGACTCGACAATGAGCAGTTCTTC.

This clone was detected a few times. The chain links TRBV11-2 to TRBJ2-7; no clear D. The CDR3 covers 14 residues. Deletions cut 1 base from V and 7 bases from J, with 14 bases between. Per germline, CDR1 SGHAT and CDR2 FQNNGV. CDR3 loop: CASSLVSDLGEQYF. The DNA for the CDR3 is TGTGCCAGCAGCTTAGTTTCGGATTTGGGAGAGCAGTACTTC.

This clone was counted a single time. V gene TRBV7-9 combines with J gene TRBJ1-1; D call uncertain. The germline V and J ends were trimmed by 5 bases and 3 bases, with 16 bases remaining between them. Germline V gene data show CDR1 as SEHNR and CDR2 as FQNEAQ (reference sequence). The CDR3 runs to 15 residues. CDR3 residues: CASSDVGVRYTEAFF. CDR3 DNA sequence: TGTGCCAGCAGCGATGTCGGAGTAAGGTACACTGAAGCTTTCTTT.

The chain uses TRBV6-5 and TRBJ1-2, with 7 bases identical to TRBD1. In germline, CDR1 is MNHEY, CDR2 SVGAGI. V gave up 5 bases and J gave up 5 bases; unmatched junction bases: 8. This CDR3 is built from 14 residues. CDR3 DNA sequence: TGTGCCAGCAGTCCATCCACAGGGGAGTATGGCTACACCTTC. Amino acids: CASSPSTGEYGYTF.

The chain joins TRBV6-5 to TRBJ1-5, with 7 positions matching TRBD1. Germline assignment: CDR1 MNHEY and CDR2 SVGAGI. The CDR3 covers 15 residues. J was trimmed by 6 bases and V by 6 bases; bases with no gene match: 11. Written as DNA, the CDR3 is TGTGCCAGCAGACCTGAAACAGGGGTTGGTCAGCCCCAGCATTTT. Residues: CASRPETGVGQPQHF.

The rearrangement links TRBV7-9 to TRBJ2-5, with 9 bases matching TRBD2. Trimming removed 5 bases from V and 3 bases from J; junction bases left unmatched: 7. This CDR3 is 15 amino acids long. CDR1 and CDR2 from the germline V gene are SEHNR and FQNEAQ (reference sequence). CDR3 sequence reads: CASSPGLAVKETQYF. The DNA of the CDR3 is TGTGCCAGCAGCCCGGGACTAGCAGTGAAAGAGACCCAGTACTTC. Full variable domain (rest looked up from reference TRBV7-9 and TRBJ2-5): DTGVSQNPRHKITKRGQNVTFRCDPISEHNRLYWYRQTLGQGPEFLTYFQNEAQLEKSRLLSDRFSAERPKGSFSTLEIQRTEQGDSAMYLCASSPGLAVKETQYFGPGTRLLVL.

This clone was detected only a few times. This chain joins TRBV28 and TRBJ2-7; D is possibly TRBD2 (6 bases). Germline lookup yields CDR1 MDHEN and CDR2 SYDVKM. There are 13 residues in the CDR3. Trimming stripped 5 bases from V and 5 bases from J, with 13 bases between. For the CDR3, the DNA is TGTGCCAGCAGTCCGGGACTCCGAAACGAGCAGTACTTC. Translated, it gives CASSPGLRNEQYF.

This chain connects TRBV9 to TRBJ2-1, with D possibly being TRBD1 (6 bases). Germline loops: CDR1 SGDLS, CDR2 YYNGEE. Trimming left V 4 bases short and J 4 bases short, with 12 bases between. The CDR3 spans 14 residues. CDR3 coding DNA: TGTGCCAGCAGCCAAGAAACAGGGTACAATGAGCAGTTCTTC. Amino acids: CASSQETGYNEQFF.

V usage is TRBV5-6 and J usage is TRBJ2-5; no clear D gene. V lost 2 bases and J lost 2, with 7 bases in between. Germline lookup yields CDR1 SGHDT and CDR2 YYEEEE. The CDR3 totals 13 residues. The CDR3 loop is CASSFKVQETQYF. CDR3 bases: TGTGCCAGCAGCTTTAAAGTACAAGAGACCCAGTACTTC.

The chain joins TRBV27 to TRBJ2-3; D tentatively reads TRBD1 or TRBD2 (6 bases each). The CDR3 is made up of 13 amino acids. Trimming took off 7 bases at V and 5 bases at J, with 13 bases between the two ends. Germline CDR1 MNHEY, CDR2 SMNVEV (reference sequence). CDR3 DNA: TGTGCCAGCATGAGGGGGGCGGGAGATACGCAGTATTTT. Translated, it gives CASMRGAGDTQYF.